This T cell receptor (beta chain) is from a study of cytomegalovirus exposure and HLA in healthy donors. Turning to the study itself: For the approximately 400 genotyped donors, 75% to 90% fell within the Caucasian-associated ancestry cluster.

Germline CDR1 is SNHLY and CDR2 is FYNNEI. The CDR3 is made up of 16 amino acids. Losses at the gene ends were 6 bases for V and 1 base for J; bases not matched to a gene: 10. The primer mix had 60 Vbeta and 13 Jbeta primers. Using immunoSEQ multiplex PCR, the repertoire was profiled, and TCRdb retains in-frame clones only, with some absent. The sample includes roughly 240,000 clones, 82% of them seen just once. The J gene is TRBJ1-1, the V gene TRBV2, with 8 positions matching TRBD1. Specimen: PBMCs. This sequence originates from a middle-aged woman in good health and CMV-seropositive. The CDR3, as DNA: TGTGCCAGCAGACCCGCGGACAGGGTCGGGAACACTGAAGCTTTCTTT. Translating it yields CASRPADRVGNTEAFF.